This T cell receptor beta chain is drawn from a study of T cell responses to AZD1222 COVID-19 vaccine. General observations from the study: The sample set comprised mostly white British donors with more females, and clonal diversity was possibly underestimated. Among those given AZD1222, only 6 or 7 were seropositive at baseline. Per reports, nearly half of all spike-specific TCRs target regions that are unmutated in variants.

Measured with immunoSEQ multiplex PCR; TCRdb has only the in-frame clones, and not every one. The sample holds roughly 140,000 clones, 80% to 95% seen once. As concerns this clone: Antigen: not known.

The CDR3 totals 13 residues. J gave up 2 bases and V 8 bases, and 5 bases lay outside the gene matches. The germline CDR1 and CDR2 sequences are SNHLY and FYNNEI. Samples with a second dose at about 4 or about 12 weeks were pooled together. The sample consisted of peripheral blood, taken 28 days after the second AZD1222 dose. V and J are TRBV2 and TRBJ1-2, with 7 bases identical to TRBD1. This TCR was sampled from an adult who received the AZD1222 COVID-19 vaccine. The CDR3 DNA reads TGTGCCAGCGAGACAGGGAACAACTATGGCTACACCTTC. Encoded protein: CASETGNNYGYTF.